The 27 T cell receptor beta chains below come from one sample, sequenced in a study of blood T cell repertoires in COVID-19. The table came from immunoSEQ multiplex PCR; TCRdb's copy has only in-frame clones and leaves some out. In the table there are more than 250,000 clones, approximately 85% of which are singletons. The sample consisted of PBMCs or T cells enriched from blood (not recorded which). The receptor set was obtained from a man younger than 40 who had recovered from COVID-19.

The rearrangement links TRBV6-5 to TRBJ2-7; possible D gene TRBD2, 5 bases. V was clipped by 2 bases and J by 4 bases, with 9 bases between them. The germline V gene has CDR1 MNHEY and CDR2 SVGAGI. This CDR3 has 13 residues. CDR3 in DNA: TGTGCCAGCAGTTACCGGGAAAGATACGAGCAGTACTTC. Protein product: CASSYRERYEQYF.

The rearrangement joins TRBV11-2 to TRBJ1-6; D gene ambiguous. The ends were cut back, 6 bases at V and 7 bases at J, with 19 bases in the middle. CDR3 size: 16 residues. Germline lookup yields CDR1 SGHAT and CDR2 FQNNGV. This chain's CDR3 is CASSLMDSPGNSPLHF. CDR3 sequence (DNA): TGTGCCAGCAGTTTAATGGACTCCCCGGGGAATTCACCCCTCCACTTT. Variable domain in full (rest from reference TRBV11-2 and TRBJ1-6): EAGVAQSPRYKIIEKRQSVAFWCNPISGHATLYWYQQILGQGPKLLIQFQNNGVVDDSQLPKDRFSAERLKGVDSTLKIQPAKLEDSAVYLCASSLMDSPGNSPLHFGNGTRLTVT.

J is TRBJ1-2 and V is TRBV7-2, with 8 bases lining up with TRBD1. From germline, CDR1 is SGHTA and CDR2 FQGNSA. The ends lost 4 bases at V and 0 bases at J; junction bases unmatched: 1. The CDR3 is made up of 14 amino acids. CDR3 in amino acids: CASSSTGANYGYTF. The DNA of the CDR3 is TGTGCCAGCAGCTCGACAGGGGCTAACTATGGCTACACCTTC.

The chain carries TRBV5-1 and TRBJ1-2, with D perhaps matching TRBD1 (6 bases). The CDR3 extends over 16 amino acids. Trimming took off 2 bases at V and 4 bases at J, with 18 bases between the two ends. Germline CDR1 reads SGHRS; CDR2 reads YFSETQ. The CDR3 reads CASSLGGAPASYGYTF. The DNA for the CDR3 is TGCGCCAGCAGCTTAGGGGGGGCGCCAGCCTCCTATGGCTACACCTTC.

Of note for this clone: In the same sample, other DNA sequences code for this CDR3. The chain recombines TRBV7-3 with TRBJ1-1; D gene uncertain. Germline values: CDR1 SGHTA, CDR2 FQGTGA. The CDR3 has 13 residues. Deletions cut 2 bases from V and 1 base from J, with 5 bases between. CDR3 amino acids: CASSLGRNTEAFF. The CDR3 DNA reads TGTGCCAGCAGCTTAGGCAGGAACACTGAAGCTTTCTTT.

The rearrangement links TRBV7-8 to TRBJ2-6; a possible D gene is TRBD2 (6 bases). CDR1 is SGHVS and CDR2 is FQNEAQ in the germline V gene. The CDR3 covers 17 residues. Trimming stripped 5 bases from V and 0 bases from J, with 14 bases between. CDR3 sequence reads: CASSVRDSRSGANVLTF. The CDR3 DNA reads as TGTGCCAGCAGCGTAAGGGACTCCCGCTCTGGGGCCAACGTCCTGACTTTC.

The V and J genes are TRBV5-4 and TRBJ2-3; maybe TRBD2 (6 bases). The CDR3 totals 16 residues. V was clipped by 4 bases and J by 3 bases, with 18 bases between them. Germline V lookup: CDR1 SGHNT, CDR2 YYREEE (reference sequence). The CDR3 region is CASSPGTHRETDTQYF. DNA of the CDR3: TGTGCCAGCAGCCCTGGGACTCACAGAGAGACAGATACGCAGTATTTT.

The rearrangement joins TRBV18 to TRBJ2-4; D is ambiguous. V was clipped by 0 bases and J by 4 bases, with 13 bases between them. Germline V lookup: CDR1 KGHSH, CDR2 LQKENI. The CDR3 extends over 16 amino acids. In DNA, the CDR3 is TGTGCCAGCTCACCACCAACCGAAAGAGTAAAAAACATTCAGTACTTC. Its translation: CASSPPTERVKNIQYF.

The V and J genes are TRBV24-1 and TRBJ2-3; no clear D gene. Germline V gene data show CDR1 as KGHDR and CDR2 as SFDVKD. V lost 9 bases, J lost 4 bases, and 7 bases lay in between. This CDR3 is 11 amino acids long. This CDR3 reads CATGAPDTQYF. In nucleotides, the CDR3 is TGTGCCACCGGAGCTCCAGATACGCAGTATTTT.

The sample holds a few counts of this clone. The chain couples TRBV11-2 to TRBJ1-1; tentative D call: TRBD1 (5 bases). The CDR3 covers 15 residues. Trimming pared 0 bases from V and 1 base from J, leaving 9 bases between. Germline CDR1 and CDR2: SGHAT and FQNNGV. The CDR3 is CASSLDAGKNTEAFF. The CDR3 DNA reads TGTGCCAGCAGCTTAGATGCAGGGAAGAACACTGAAGCTTTCTTT.

The V gene is TRBV7-2, the J gene TRBJ1-1; D may be TRBD1 (6 bases). CDR3 length: 14 residues. V was trimmed by 5 bases and J by 4 bases, leaving 14 bases between them. Germline V CDR1 and CDR2: SGHTA, FQGNSA. CDR3 sequence (DNA): TGTGCCAGCAGCAGGCGACAGGATGGCACTGAAGCTTTCTTT. Residues: CASSRRQDGTEAFF.

The chain employs TRBV5-6 and TRBJ1-5, with D perhaps matching TRBD1 (5 bases). Trimming cost V 3 bases and J 6 bases, with 10 bases left between them. Germline-derived CDR1 and CDR2 are SGHDT and YYEEEE. The CDR3 runs to 13 residues. Written as DNA, the CDR3 is TGTGCCAGCAGCTCGGGGACTTTTCAGCCCCAGCATTTT. As protein: CASSSGTFQPQHF.

The chain has TRBV6-5 and TRBJ1-1; D is unresolved. The CDR3 loop spans 14 amino acids. V lost 0 bases and J 5 bases, leaving 10 bases between the germline ends. Germline CDR1 reads MNHEY; CDR2 reads SVGAGI. CDR3 coding DNA: TGTGCCAGCAGTTACTCGGAGGGTCGGACTGAAGCTTTCTTT. It yields the protein CASSYSEGRTEAFF.

The rearrangement links TRBV5-1 to TRBJ1-4; D is possibly TRBD1 (5 bases). The CDR3 covers 14 residues. V was trimmed by 0 bases and J by 7 bases, leaving 10 bases between them. The germline V gene has CDR1 SGHRS and CDR2 YFSETQ. CDR3 DNA: TGCGCCAGCAGCTTGGTACCAGGGCCTGAAAAACTGTTTTTT. This encodes CASSLVPGPEKLFF.

The chain couples TRBV4-2 to TRBJ2-3, with D unclear. CDR3 length: 16 amino acids. Trimming left V 4 bases short and J 3 bases short, with 17 bases between. Germline V CDR1 and CDR2: LGHNA, YNFKEQ. CDR3 DNA: TGTGCCAGCAGCCCATCTCCTCAGGTTGTGACAGATACGCAGTATTTT. As protein: CASSPSPQVVTDTQYF.

The V and J genes are TRBV7-9 and TRBJ2-7; D is perhaps TRBD1 (6 bases). V lost 2 bases and J 2 bases, leaving 10 bases between the germline ends. Germline CDR1 is SEHNR and CDR2 is FQNEAQ (reference sequence). The CDR3 length is 14 residues. Here the CDR3 DNA reads TGTGCCAGCAGCTTAACAGGGCTAACCTACGAGCAGTACTTC. It yields the protein CASSLTGLTYEQYF.

The gene calls are TRBV2 and TRBJ1-5; 10 bases line up with TRBD1. This CDR3 has 15 amino acids. Germline CDR1 is SNHLY and CDR2 is FYNNEI. V lost 7 bases, J lost 3 bases, and 6 bases stayed unmatched. CDR3 loop: CASIPDRGLNQPQHF. The CDR3 DNA sequence: TGTGCCAGCATTCCAGACAGGGGGCTCAATCAGCCCCAGCATTTT.

There are a few counts of this clone. V usage is TRBV14 and J usage is TRBJ2-5; TRBD2 matches at 7 bases. This CDR3 is built from 15 residues. The trim removed 4 bases at V and 4 bases at J, leaving 9 bases unmatched. Germline values: CDR1 SGHDN, CDR2 FVKESK. CDR3 in amino acids: CASSLLATLGETQYF. The CDR3 region has the DNA TGTGCCAGCAGCCTACTAGCGACTCTAGGAGAGACCCAGTACTTC.

The chain carries TRBV4-2 and TRBJ1-1, with no clear D. The CDR3 has 16 residues. CDR1 is LGHNA, CDR2 YNFKEQ, per germline. Trimming removed 0 bases from V and 0 bases from J, with 11 bases in between. CDR3 amino acids: CASSQDGGHLNTEAFF. In DNA form, the CDR3 reads TGTGCCAGCAGCCAAGACGGCGGCCATTTGAACACTGAAGCTTTCTTT.

The chain carries TRBV4-1 and TRBJ2-2; 9 bases line up with TRBD1. CDR1 and CDR2 from the germline V gene are MGHRA and YSYEKL. Unmatched junction bases numbered 6, after V lost 4 bases and J lost 3 bases. This CDR3 contains 16 residues. DNA of the CDR3: TGCGCCAGCAGCCTGAAAACAGGGGGCGACACCGGGGAGCTGTTTTTT. Translation: CASSLKTGGDTGELFF.

V and J are TRBV28 and TRBJ1-4; D is perhaps TRBD1 (6 bases). The CDR3 runs 13 residues. In germline, CDR1 is MDHEN, CDR2 SYDVKM. The V and J ends lost 7 bases and 5 bases respectively, with 11 bases between them. CDR3 loop: CASKNRANEKLFF. The CDR3 DNA follows: TGTGCCAGCAAAAACAGGGCGAATGAAAAACTGTTTTTT.

The chain joins TRBV10-1 to TRBJ1-1, with D tentatively TRBD1 (6 bases). V lost 6 bases to trimming and J lost 6 bases, with 8 bases between them. There are 11 residues in the CDR3. The germline V gene encodes CDR1 WNHNN and CDR2 SYGVQD (reference sequence). The CDR3 DNA sequence: TGCGCCAGCAGACAGGGCTCTGAAGCTTTCTTT. Its protein is CASRQGSEAFF.

The chain employs TRBV11-2 and TRBJ2-7; 7 bases match TRBD1. The germline V gene has CDR1 SGHAT and CDR2 FQNNGV. The CDR3 is made up of 14 amino acids. The ends lost 4 bases at V and 3 bases at J; junction bases unmatched: 6. The CDR3: CASSSTGVGYEQYF. CDR3 DNA: TGTGCCAGCAGCTCAACAGGGGTGGGCTACGAGCAGTACTTC.

The CDR3 loop reads CASSISTGSWPQHF. The CDR3 DNA sequence: TGTGCCAGTAGTATATCGACAGGTTCTTGGCCCCAGCATTTT. The rearrangement links TRBV19 to TRBJ1-5; weak D call: TRBD1 (6 bases). Trimming removed 2 bases from V and 9 bases from J, with 14 bases in between. This CDR3 is 14 amino acids long. The germline V gene encodes CDR1 LNHDA and CDR2 SQIVND (reference sequence). The whole variable domain, remainder taken from reference TRBV19 and TRBJ1-5, is DGGITQSPKYLFRKEGQNVTLSCEQNLNHDAMYWYRQDPGQGLRLIYYSQIVNDFQKGDIAEGYSVSREKKESFPLTVTSAQKNPTAFYLCASSISTGSWPQHFGDGTRLSIL.

This chain joins TRBV7-3 and TRBJ2-3, with D perhaps TRBD1 (5 bases). V lost 0 bases, J lost 3 bases, and 10 bases lay in between. This CDR3 region has 15 residues. Germline CDR1 SGHTA, CDR2 FQGTGA. The CDR3 DNA follows: TGTGCCAGCAGCTTAACGTTTCAGGGTACAGATACGCAGTATTTT. This encodes CASSLTFQGTDTQYF.

The chain couples TRBV7-2 to TRBJ2-1, with a weak D call TRBD1 (6 bases). In germline, CDR1 is SGHTA, CDR2 FQGNSA. Trimming shortened V by 6 bases and J by 4 bases, and 13 bases separated the two germline ends. CDR3 length equals 14 residues. The CDR3 protein is CASSRRTGYNEQFF. In DNA form, the CDR3 reads TGTGCCAGCAGTCGAAGAACAGGGTACAATGAGCAGTTCTTC.

The chain employs TRBV20-1 and TRBJ1-2; no clear D gene. The CDR3 extends over 11 amino acids. In germline, CDR1 is DFQATT, CDR2 SNEGSKA (reference sequence). V was trimmed by 2 bases and J by 13 bases, leaving 14 bases between them. CDR3 bases: TGCAGTGCTAGATCGCTGTCCGGCGGCACCTTC. Protein sequence: CSARSLSGGTF.